Listed below are T cell receptor beta chains from one sample, sequenced in a study of response to subunit inactivated influenza vaccine. TCRdb passed the RT-PCR reads through MiXCR, listing each CDR3 protein once. Among a few hundred thousand distinct CDR3 sequences, around 15% were seen once, and the ten largest hold around 10%. The sample in question was PBMCs from blood, obtained approximately 12 days after vaccination. These receptor sequences come from a man aged 45 to 65 who received an inactivated influenza vaccine. Both conserved end residues are part of each CDR3. Each record gives: clone size, D gene, J gene, V gene, CDR3 DNA, CDR3 protein. The D gene is left open where the match is weak. Clone size is given for some rows only: seen once, a few or many times, or a class if the clone is expanded.

>.|TRBD1|TRBJ2-1|TRBV15
TGTGCCACCAGCAGGACTGTACCGGGACAGGGATCCTACAATGAGCAGTTCTTC
CATSRTVPGQGSYNEQFF
>.|.|TRBJ2-6|TRBV18
TGTGCCAGCTCACCATCTCTCTCCTCTGGGGCCAACGTCCTGACTTTC
CASSPSLSSGANVLTF
>.|TRBD1|TRBJ2-7|TRBV5-5
TGTGCCAGCAGACCGGGACAGGGGGCAGGCAAGCAGTACTTC
CASRPGQGAGKQYF
>many|TRBD2|TRBJ2-1|TRBV12-3/TRBV12-4
TGTGCCAGCAGTTTTAAGGCGGGAGCCGCGGAGCAGTTCTTC
CASSFKAGAAEQFF
>many|.|TRBJ2-6|TRBV6-5
TGTGCCAGCAGTGTTGGGGCCAACGTCCTGACTTTC
CASSVGANVLTF
>.|.|TRBJ2-1|TRBV15
TGTGCCACCAGCAGCCACGGTGACTCCTACAATGAGCAGTTCTTC
CATSSHGDSYNEQFF
>.|.|TRBJ2-1|TRBV6-5
TGTGCCAGCAGTTACTTCCCCATCTCCTACAATGAGCAGTTCTTC
CASSYFPISYNEQFF
>.|.|TRBJ2-3|TRBV30
TGTGCCTGGAGTGTACAAGCTACCACAGATACGCAGTATTTT
CAWSVQATTDTQYF
>.|TRBD1|TRBJ2-3|TRBV29-1
TGCAGCGTTACGGGGACAGGACTCACAGATACGCAGTATTTT
CSVTGTGLTDTQYF
>.|.|TRBJ2-2|TRBV9
TGTGCCAGCAGCGCCCGGAAGAACACCGGGGAGCTGTTTTTT
CASSARKNTGELFF